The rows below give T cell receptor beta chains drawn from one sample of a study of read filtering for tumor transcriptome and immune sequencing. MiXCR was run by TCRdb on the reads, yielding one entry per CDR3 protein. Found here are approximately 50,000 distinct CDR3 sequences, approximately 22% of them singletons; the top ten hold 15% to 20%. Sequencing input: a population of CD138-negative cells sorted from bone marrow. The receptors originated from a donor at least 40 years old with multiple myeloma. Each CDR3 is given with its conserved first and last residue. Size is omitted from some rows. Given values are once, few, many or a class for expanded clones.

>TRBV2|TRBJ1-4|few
CASTPRRGDEKLFF
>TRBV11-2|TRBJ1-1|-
CASSVRVNTEAFF
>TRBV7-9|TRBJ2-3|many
CASSRGLDTQYF
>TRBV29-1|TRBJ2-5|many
CSVAPAKGETQYF
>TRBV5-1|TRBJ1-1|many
CASSDGHLGGTEAFF
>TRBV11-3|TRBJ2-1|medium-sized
CASSSIARANEQFF
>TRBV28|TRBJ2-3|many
CASSLAIAGADTQYF
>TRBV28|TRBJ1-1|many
CASSLDVVGNTEAFF
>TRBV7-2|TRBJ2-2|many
CASSLRTANTGELFF
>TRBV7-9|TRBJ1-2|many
CASSTQTTGALFTF
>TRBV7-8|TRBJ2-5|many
CASSLGTLPGETQYF
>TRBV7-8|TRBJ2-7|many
CASSDRDFTYEQYF
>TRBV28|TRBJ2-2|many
CATSTSGRGGYTGELFF
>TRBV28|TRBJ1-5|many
CASIQSGGGQPQHF
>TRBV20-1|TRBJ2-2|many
CSAPGTSANTGELFF
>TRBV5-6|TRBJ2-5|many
CASSVRLAGGRSGWTQYF
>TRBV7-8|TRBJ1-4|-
CASSLGVLAGREKLFF
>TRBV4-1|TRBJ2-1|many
CASSQDIAGAGRNEQFF
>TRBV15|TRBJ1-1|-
CATRGTSEAFF
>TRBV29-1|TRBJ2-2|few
CSVAVFGGRNTGELFF
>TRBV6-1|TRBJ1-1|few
CASRNRDISMEAFF
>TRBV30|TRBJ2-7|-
CAWSGGAGTYEQYF
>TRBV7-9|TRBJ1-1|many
CASTWGPRDTEAFF
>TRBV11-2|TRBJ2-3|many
CASSLLTSGRRDTQYF